Sequencing of this TCR beta chain was carried out in a study of T cell responses to AZD1222 COVID-19 vaccine. General study findings and limits: Repertoires were collected only later (after the peak T cell response had occurred).

Concerning this clone: The antigen remains undetermined.

There are 15 residues in the CDR3. Germline CDR1 SGHAT, CDR2 FQNNGV. J gave up 2 bases and V 3 bases, and 5 bases lay outside the gene matches. Assay: immunoSEQ multiplex PCR; the TCRdb copy retains only in-frame clones and omits some. The table shows some 130,000 clones, with around nine tenths occurring only once. The chain joins TRBV11-2 to TRBJ2-7, with TRBD1 matching 9 bases. The clonotype was recovered from an adult in good health. The sequencing here drew on peripheral blood, taken on day 0 of AZD1222 vaccination. CDR3: CASSLAGTGTYEQYF. The CDR3, as DNA: TGTGCCAGCAGCTTGGCCGGGACAGGGACCTACGAGCAGTACTTC.